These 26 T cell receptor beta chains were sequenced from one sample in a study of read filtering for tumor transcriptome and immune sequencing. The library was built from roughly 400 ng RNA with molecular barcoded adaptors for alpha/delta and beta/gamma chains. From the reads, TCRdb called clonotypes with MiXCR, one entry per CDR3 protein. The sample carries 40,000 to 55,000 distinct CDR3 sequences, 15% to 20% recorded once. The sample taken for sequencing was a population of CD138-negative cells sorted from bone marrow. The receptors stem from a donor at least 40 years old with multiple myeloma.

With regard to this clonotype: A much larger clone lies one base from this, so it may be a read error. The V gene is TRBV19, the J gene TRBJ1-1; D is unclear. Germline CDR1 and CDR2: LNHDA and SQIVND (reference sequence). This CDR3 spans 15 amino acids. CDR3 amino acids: CASSIPPAMNTKAFF. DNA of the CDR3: TGTGCCAGTAGTATTCCACCGGCGATGAACACTAAAGCTTTCTTT.

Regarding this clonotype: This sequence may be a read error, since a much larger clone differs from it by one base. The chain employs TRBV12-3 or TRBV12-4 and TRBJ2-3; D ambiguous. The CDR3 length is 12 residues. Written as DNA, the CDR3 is TGTGCCAGCAGTTTTTTCACAGCTACGCAGTATTTT. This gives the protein CASSFFTATQYF.

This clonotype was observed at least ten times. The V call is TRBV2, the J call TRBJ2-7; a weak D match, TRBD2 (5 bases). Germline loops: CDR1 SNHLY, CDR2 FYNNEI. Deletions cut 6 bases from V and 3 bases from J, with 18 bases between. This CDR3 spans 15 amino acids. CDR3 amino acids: CASSGLGLVFYEQYF. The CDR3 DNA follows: TGTGCCAGCAGCGGCTTAGGACTGGTGTTCTACGAGCAGTACTTC.

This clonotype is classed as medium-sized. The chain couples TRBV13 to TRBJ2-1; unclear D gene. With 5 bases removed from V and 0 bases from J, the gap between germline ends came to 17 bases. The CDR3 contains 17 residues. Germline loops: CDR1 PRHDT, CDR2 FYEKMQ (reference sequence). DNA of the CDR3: TGTGCCAGCAGCCCCGGACCGTTAGCCACCTCCTACAATGAGCAGTTCTTC. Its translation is CASSPGPLATSYNEQFF.

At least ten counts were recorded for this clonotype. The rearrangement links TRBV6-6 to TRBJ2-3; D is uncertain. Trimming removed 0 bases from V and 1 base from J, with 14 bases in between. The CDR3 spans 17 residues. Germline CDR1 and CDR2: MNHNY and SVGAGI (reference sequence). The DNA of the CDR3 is TGTGCCAGCAGTTACTCTTCTGGGGTCGGCCGCACAGATACGCAGTATTTT. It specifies CASSYSSGVGRTDTQYF.

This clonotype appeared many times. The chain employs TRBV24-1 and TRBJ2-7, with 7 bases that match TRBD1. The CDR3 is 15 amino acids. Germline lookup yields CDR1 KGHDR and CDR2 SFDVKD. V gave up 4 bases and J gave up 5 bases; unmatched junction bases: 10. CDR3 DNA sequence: TGTGCCACCAGTGACTCGACAGGGTATAAGGACGAGCAGTACTTC. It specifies CATSDSTGYKDEQYF.

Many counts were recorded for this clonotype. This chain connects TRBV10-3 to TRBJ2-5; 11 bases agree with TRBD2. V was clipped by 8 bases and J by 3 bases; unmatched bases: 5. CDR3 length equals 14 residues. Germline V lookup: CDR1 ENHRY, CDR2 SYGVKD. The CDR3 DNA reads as TGTGCCATCGGCGGGACTAGCGGAGAAGAGACCCAGTACTTC. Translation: CAIGGTSGEETQYF.

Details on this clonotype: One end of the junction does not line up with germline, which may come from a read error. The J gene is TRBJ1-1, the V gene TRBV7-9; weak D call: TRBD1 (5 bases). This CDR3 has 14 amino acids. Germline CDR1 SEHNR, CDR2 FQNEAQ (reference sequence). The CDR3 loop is CASSTSGANTGAFF. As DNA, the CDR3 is TGTGCCAGCAGCACATCCGGGGCAAACACTGGAGCTTTCTTT.

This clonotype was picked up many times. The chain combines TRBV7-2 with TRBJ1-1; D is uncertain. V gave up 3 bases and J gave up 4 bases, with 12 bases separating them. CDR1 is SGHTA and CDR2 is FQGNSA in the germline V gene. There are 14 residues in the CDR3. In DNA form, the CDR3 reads TGTGCCAGCAGCTTTCAGGCAGTTGGCACTGAAGCTTTCTTT. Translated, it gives CASSFQAVGTEAFF.

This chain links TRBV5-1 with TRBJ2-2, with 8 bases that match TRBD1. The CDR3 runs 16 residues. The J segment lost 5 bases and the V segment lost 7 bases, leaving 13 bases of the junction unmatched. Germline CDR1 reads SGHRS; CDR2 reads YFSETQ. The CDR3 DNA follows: TGCGCCAGCTCCGACCAAAGACAGGGGAATACCGGGGAGCTGTTTTTT. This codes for CASSDQRQGNTGELFF. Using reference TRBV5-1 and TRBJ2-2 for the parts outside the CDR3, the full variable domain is KAGVTQTPRYLIKTRGQQVTLSCSPISGHRSVSWYQQTPGQGLQFLFEYFSETQRNKGNFPGRFSGRQFSNSRSEMNVSTLELGDSALYLCASSDQRQGNTGELFFGEGSRLTVL.

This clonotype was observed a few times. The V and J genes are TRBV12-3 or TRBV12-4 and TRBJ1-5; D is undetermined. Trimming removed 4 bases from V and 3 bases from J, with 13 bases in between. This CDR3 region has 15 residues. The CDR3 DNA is TGTGCCAGCAGTTCTCCCCTGGGTGCCAATCAGCCCCAGCATTTT. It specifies CASSSPLGANQPQHF.

CDR3 coding DNA: TGCGCCAGCAGCCCAGCGGGAGGATACGAGCAGTACTTC. Its protein is CASSPAGGYEQYF. The chain recombines TRBV10-1 with TRBJ2-7; 9 bases are shared with TRBD2. V was clipped by 6 bases and J by 4 bases; unmatched bases: 4. The CDR3 covers 13 residues. Germline lookup yields CDR1 WNHNN and CDR2 SYGVQD (reference sequence).

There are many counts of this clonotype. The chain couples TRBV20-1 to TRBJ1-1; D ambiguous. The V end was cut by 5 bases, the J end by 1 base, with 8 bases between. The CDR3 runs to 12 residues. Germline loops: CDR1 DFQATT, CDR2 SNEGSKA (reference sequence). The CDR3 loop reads CSAPRRNTEAFF. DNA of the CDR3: TGCAGTGCTCCCCGCCGGAACACTGAAGCTTTCTTT.

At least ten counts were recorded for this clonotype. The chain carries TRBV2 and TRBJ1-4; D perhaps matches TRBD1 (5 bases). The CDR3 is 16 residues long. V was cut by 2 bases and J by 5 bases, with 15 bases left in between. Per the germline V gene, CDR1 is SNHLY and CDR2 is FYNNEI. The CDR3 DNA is TGTGCCAGCAGTGAACAGGGAGGACGCCTCAATGAAAAACTGTTTTTT. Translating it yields CASSEQGGRLNEKLFF. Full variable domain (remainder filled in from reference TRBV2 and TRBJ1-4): EPEVTQTPSHQVTQMGQEVILRCVPISNHLYFYWYRQILGQKVEFLVSFYNNEISEKSEIFDDQFSVERPDGSNFTLKIRSTKLEDSAMYFCASSEQGGRLNEKLFFGSGTQLSVL.

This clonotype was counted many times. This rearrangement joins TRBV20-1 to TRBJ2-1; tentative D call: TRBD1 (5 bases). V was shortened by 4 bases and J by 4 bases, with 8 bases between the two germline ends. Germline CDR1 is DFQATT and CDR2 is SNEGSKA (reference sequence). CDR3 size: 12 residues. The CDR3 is CSATDTYNEQFF. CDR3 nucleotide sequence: TGCAGTGCTACGGACACTTACAATGAGCAGTTCTTC.

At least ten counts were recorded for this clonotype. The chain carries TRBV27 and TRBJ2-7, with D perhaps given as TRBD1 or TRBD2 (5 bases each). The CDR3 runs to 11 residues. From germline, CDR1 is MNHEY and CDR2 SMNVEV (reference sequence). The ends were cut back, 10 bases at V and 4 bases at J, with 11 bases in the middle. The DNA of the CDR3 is TGTGCCATCAAGAGGGGATACGAGCAGTACTTC. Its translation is CAIKRGYEQYF.

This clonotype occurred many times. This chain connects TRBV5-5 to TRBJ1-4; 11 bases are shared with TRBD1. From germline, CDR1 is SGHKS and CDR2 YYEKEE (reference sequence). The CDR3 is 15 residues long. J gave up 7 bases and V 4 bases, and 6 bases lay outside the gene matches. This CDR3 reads CASSKRTGGGEKLFF. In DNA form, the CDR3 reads TGTGCCAGCAGCAAAAGGACAGGGGGCGGTGAAAAACTGTTTTTT.

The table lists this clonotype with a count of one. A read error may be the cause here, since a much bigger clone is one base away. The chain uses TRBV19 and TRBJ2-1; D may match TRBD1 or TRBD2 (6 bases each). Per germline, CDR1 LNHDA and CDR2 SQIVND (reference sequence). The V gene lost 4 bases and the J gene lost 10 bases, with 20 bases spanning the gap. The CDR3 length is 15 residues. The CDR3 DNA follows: TGTGCCAGTAGTACCACGGGGGCGGGCGGAGGCGAGCAGTTCTTC. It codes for CASSTTGAGGGEQFF.

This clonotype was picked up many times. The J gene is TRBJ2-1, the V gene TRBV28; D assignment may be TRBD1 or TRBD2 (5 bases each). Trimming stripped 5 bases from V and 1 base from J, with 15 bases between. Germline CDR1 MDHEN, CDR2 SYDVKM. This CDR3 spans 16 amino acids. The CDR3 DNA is TGTGCCAGCAGTGCTATTGGGACGGCATCCTACAATGAGCAGTTCTTC. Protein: CASSAIGTASYNEQFF.

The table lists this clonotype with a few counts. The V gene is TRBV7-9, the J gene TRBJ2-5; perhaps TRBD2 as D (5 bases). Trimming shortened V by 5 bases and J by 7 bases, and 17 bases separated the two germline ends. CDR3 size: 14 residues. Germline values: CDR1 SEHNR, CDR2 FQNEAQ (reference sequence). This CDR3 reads CASSREGLPGTQYF. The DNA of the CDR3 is TGTGCCAGCAGCCGGGAAGGCCTTCCGGGGACCCAGTACTTC.

Here the CDR3 DNA reads TGTGCCAGCAGCTTAGACAGGGTCGGCAATGAGCAGTTCTTC. Translated: CASSLDRVGNEQFF. This chain uses TRBV11-2 with TRBJ2-1; the D gene is possibly TRBD1 (5 bases). The CDR3 sequence is 14 residues long. Germline CDR1 is SGHAT and CDR2 is FQNNGV. V lost 0 bases and J lost 6, with 9 bases in between.

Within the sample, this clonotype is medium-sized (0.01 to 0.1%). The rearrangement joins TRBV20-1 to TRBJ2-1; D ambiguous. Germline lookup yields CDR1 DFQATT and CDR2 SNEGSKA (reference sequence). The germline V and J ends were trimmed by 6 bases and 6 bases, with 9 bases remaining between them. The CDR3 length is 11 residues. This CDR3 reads CSASSLNEQFF. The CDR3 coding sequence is TGCAGTGCCTCATCACTCAATGAGCAGTTCTTC.

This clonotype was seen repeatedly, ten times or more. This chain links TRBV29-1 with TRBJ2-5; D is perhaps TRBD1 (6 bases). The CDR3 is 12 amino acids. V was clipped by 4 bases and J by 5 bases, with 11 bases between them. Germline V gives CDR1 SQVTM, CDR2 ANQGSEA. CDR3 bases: TGCAGCGTTGTTGCTAGGGGGGAGACCCAGTACTTC. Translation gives CSVVARGETQYF.

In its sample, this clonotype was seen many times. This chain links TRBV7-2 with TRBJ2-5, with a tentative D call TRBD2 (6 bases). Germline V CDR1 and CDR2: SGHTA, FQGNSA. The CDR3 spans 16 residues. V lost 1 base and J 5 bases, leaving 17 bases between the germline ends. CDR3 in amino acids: CASSLGEFGSAETQYF. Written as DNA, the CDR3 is TGTGCCAGCAGCTTAGGGGAGTTCGGGAGCGCGGAGACCCAGTACTTC. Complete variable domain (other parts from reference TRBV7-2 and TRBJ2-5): GAGVSQSPSNKVTEKGKDVELRCDPISGHTALYWYRQSLGQGLEFLIYFQGNSAPDKSGLPSDRFSAERTGGSVSTLTIQRTQQEDSAVYLCASSLGEFGSAETQYFGPGTRLLVL.

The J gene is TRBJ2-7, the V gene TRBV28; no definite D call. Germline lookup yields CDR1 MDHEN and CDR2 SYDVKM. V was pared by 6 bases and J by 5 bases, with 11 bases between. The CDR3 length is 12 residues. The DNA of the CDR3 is TGTGCCAGCAGCCAGATAGCAGACGAGCAGTACTTC. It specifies CASSQIADEQYF.

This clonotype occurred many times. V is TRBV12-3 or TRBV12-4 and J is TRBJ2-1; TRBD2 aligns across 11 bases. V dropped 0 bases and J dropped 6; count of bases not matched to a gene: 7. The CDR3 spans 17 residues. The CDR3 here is CASSLAGLAGGTNEQFF. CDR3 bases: TGTGCCAGCAGTTTAGCGGGGCTAGCGGGAGGTACCAATGAGCAGTTCTTC.